These 26 T cell receptor beta chains originate from one sample sequenced in a study of blood T cell repertoires in COVID-19. Libraries were prepared by immunoSEQ multiplex PCR; TCRdb keeps only in-frame clonotypes and omits some of them. The sample carries under 300,000 clones, 86% recorded once. The sequenced sample was peripheral blood. The receptor set was obtained from a man aged 25 to 40 who had recovered from COVID-19.

The CDR3 loop reads CASSEKADSGNTIYF. The DNA for the CDR3 is TGTGCCAGCAGTGAAAAGGCGGACTCTGGAAACACCATATATTTT. The rearrangement uses TRBV6-1 and TRBJ1-3; D unresolved. The CDR3 is 15 residues long. Looked up from germline, CDR1 is MNHNS and CDR2 is SASEGT. V was pared by 2 bases and J by 0 bases, with 8 bases between.

This clone appeared once. The chain is built from TRBV5-1 and TRBJ1-2; D gene uncertain. V lost 0 bases and J 0 bases, leaving 6 bases between the germline ends. The germline V gene has CDR1 SGHRS and CDR2 YFSETQ. The CDR3 contains 14 residues. CDR3 sequence (DNA): TGCGCCAGCAGCTTGGTTCTTCCTAACTATGGCTACACCTTC. Translating gives CASSLVLPNYGYTF.

V usage is TRBV19 and J usage is TRBJ2-4; no firm D call. The CDR3 is 15 residues long. CDR1 LNHDA and CDR2 SQIVND come from the germline V gene (reference sequence). V lost 5 bases and J lost 0, with 11 bases in between. CDR3 residues: CASSATRLAKNIQYF. The DNA for the CDR3 is TGTGCCAGTAGTGCCACGCGGCTAGCCAAAAACATTCAGTACTTC.

The genes are TRBV3-1 (or the pseudogene TRBV3-2) and TRBJ2-1; the match to TRBD2 covers 7 bases. Germline lookup yields CDR1 LGHDT and CDR2 YNNKEL (reference sequence). V dropped 5 bases and J dropped 4; count of bases not matched to a gene: 5. This CDR3 region has 14 residues. The CDR3 DNA reads TGTGCCAGCAGCTCAGAGCGGGGATACAATGAGCAGTTCTTC. This translates into CASSSERGYNEQFF.

The chain links TRBV10-1 to TRBJ1-5; D is perhaps TRBD1 (5 bases). The CDR3 consists of 17 residues. V was trimmed by 4 bases and J by 0 bases, leaving 16 bases between them. Germline CDR1 WNHNN, CDR2 SYGVQD (reference sequence). CDR3 sequence: CASSGTGGVDSNQPQHF. The DNA for the CDR3 is TGCGCCAGCAGTGGAACAGGCGGGGTTGATAGCAATCAGCCCCAGCATTTT.

The CDR3 loop reads CASSLSYAQDNSGNTIYF. CDR3 nucleotides: TGTGCCAGCAGCTTATCTTACGCACAGGATAACTCTGGAAACACCATATATTTT. The chain joins TRBV7-6 to TRBJ1-3, with a weak D call TRBD1 (5 bases). This CDR3 comprises 18 residues. CDR1 is SGHVS and CDR2 is FNYEAQ in the germline V gene. Trimming cost V 2 bases and J 0 bases, with 17 bases left between them.

The V call is TRBV15, the J call TRBJ1-2, with D uncertain. This CDR3 is built from 14 residues. Trimming left V 8 bases short and J 2 bases short, with 15 bases between. CDR1 is LNHNV and CDR2 is YYDKDF in the germline V gene (reference sequence). CDR3 in amino acids: CATSQVAENYGYTF. The CDR3 region has the DNA TGTGCCACCTCACAAGTCGCAGAAAACTATGGCTACACCTTC.

The rearrangement links TRBV19 to TRBJ1-1, with TRBD1 matching 7 bases. The V and J ends lost 8 bases and 0 bases, in that order; junction bases with no gene match: 6. Germline values: CDR1 LNHDA, CDR2 SQIVND (reference sequence). This CDR3 is built from 14 residues. Here the CDR3 reads CASFEGGLNTEAFF. The CDR3 nucleotides read TGTGCCAGTTTTGAAGGGGGCCTGAACACTGAAGCTTTCTTT.

The rearrangement links TRBV25-1 to TRBJ2-7; a weak D match, TRBD1 (6 bases). Germline assignment: CDR1 MGHDK and CDR2 SYGVNS. This CDR3 has 13 amino acids. The germline V and J ends were trimmed by 2 bases and 2 bases, with 7 bases remaining between them. CDR3 in amino acids: CASSETGTYEQYF. The CDR3 nucleotides read TGTGCCAGCAGTGAAACAGGGACCTACGAGCAGTACTTC.

The chain uses TRBV12-3 or TRBV12-4 and TRBJ1-2; possibly TRBD1 for D (5 bases). The CDR3 spans 12 residues. V lost 3 bases and J lost 8, with 10 bases in between. The CDR3 DNA sequence: TGTGCCAGCAGTTTTGAAGGGGCCGGCTACACCTTC. It is translated as CASSFEGAGYTF.

Only one count was recorded for this clone. This chain connects TRBV9 to TRBJ2-7; 8 bases are a match to TRBD1. Germline V gene sequence: CDR1 SGDLS, CDR2 YYNGEE. This CDR3 is built from 15 residues. Trimming took 1 base from V and 6 from J; bases not matched to a gene: 9. The CDR3 sequence is CASSVLSQGAGEQYF. The CDR3 bases are TGTGCCAGCAGCGTATTAAGCCAGGGGGCTGGCGAGCAGTACTTC.

The chain couples TRBV6-2 or TRBV6-3 to TRBJ2-1; 8 bases map to TRBD2. V shed 2 bases, J shed 9 bases, and the junction held 12 bases outside the gene matches. This CDR3 region has 16 residues. Germline CDR1 MNHEY, CDR2 SVGEGT. The CDR3 is CASSYTRLASGPEQFF. In DNA form, the CDR3 reads TGTGCCAGCAGTTACACCCGACTAGCGTCGGGACCTGAGCAGTTCTTC.

The CDR3 region is CASSVSTGGIEAFF. In nucleotides, the CDR3 is TGTGCCAGCAGCGTCTCGACAGGGGGCATTGAAGCTTTCTTT. The chain links TRBV9 to TRBJ1-1; 10 positions match TRBD1. The length of the CDR3 is 14 residues. The V gene's germline CDR1 is SGDLS and CDR2 YYNGEE. With V trimmed by 2 bases and J by 7 bases, 5 bases remained unmatched.

This chain uses TRBV6-5 with TRBJ1-6, with 7 bases matching TRBD1. This CDR3 has 14 residues. Germline-derived CDR1 and CDR2 are MNHEY and SVGAGI. V was clipped by 6 bases and J by 2 bases; unmatched bases: 1. The CDR3, as DNA: TGTGCCAGCAGACAGGGGCCCTATAATTCACCCCTCCACTTT. Protein product: CASRQGPYNSPLHF.

The rearrangement links TRBV11-1 to TRBJ2-1; 11 bases match TRBD2. Trimming at V came to 6 bases and at J to 8 bases, leaving 9 bases not matched to a gene. Germline values: CDR1 SGHAT, CDR2 FQDESV (reference sequence). CDR3 length: 15 residues. The DNA for the CDR3 is TGTGCCAGCAGTTATACTAGCGGGGGAGGGTATGAGCAGTTCTTC. It codes for CASSYTSGGGYEQFF.

The chain carries TRBV5-1 and TRBJ1-1, with D tentatively TRBD1 (6 bases). This CDR3 spans 15 amino acids. Trimming removed 4 bases from V and 1 base from J, with 14 bases in between. Germline V gene data show CDR1 as SGHRS and CDR2 as YFSETQ. For the CDR3, the DNA is TGCGCCAGCAGCAGAACGGGACAAGAGAACACTGAAGCTTTCTTT. Its protein is CASSRTGQENTEAFF. Variable domain in full (rest from reference TRBV5-1 and TRBJ1-1): KAGVTQTPRYLIKTRGQQVTLSCSPISGHRSVSWYQQTPGQGLQFLFEYFSETQRNKGNFPGRFSGRQFSNSRSEMNVSTLELGDSALYLCASSRTGQENTEAFFGQGTRLTVV.

The chain has TRBV19 and TRBJ2-3; TRBD1 might be the D (5 bases). Trimming removed 5 bases from V and 6 bases from J, with 12 bases in between. The germline gives CDR1 LNHDA, CDR2 SQIVND (reference sequence). CDR3 length: 13 residues. The CDR3 DNA reads TGTGCCAGTAGTGCAGCCAGGGCCGATACGCAGTATTTT. Encoded protein: CASSAARADTQYF.

The chain couples TRBV10-3 to TRBJ2-2; 12 nucleotides match TRBD2. Germline CDR1 reads ENHRY; CDR2 reads SYGVKD. CDR3 length equals 15 residues. The J segment lost 4 bases and the V segment lost 10 bases, leaving 7 bases of the junction unmatched. This CDR3 is CATLLAGGTTGELFF. CDR3 nucleotide sequence: TGTGCCACCCTGCTAGCGGGGGGGACCACCGGGGAGCTGTTTTTT.

The chain carries TRBV14 and TRBJ2-5, with TRBD1 matching 7 bases. The germline CDR1 and CDR2 sequences are SGHDN and FVKESK. The CDR3 is 15 amino acids. Trimming took 2 bases from V and 4 from J; bases not matched to a gene: 7. CDR3 bases: TGTGCCAGCAGCCAAAGTATAGGGGGCGGAGAGACCCAGTACTTC. This sequence encodes CASSQSIGGGETQYF.

The rearrangement links TRBV6-5 to TRBJ1-1; D is unclear. Germline assignment: CDR1 MNHEY and CDR2 SVGAGI. Deletions cut 3 bases from V and 0 bases from J, with 8 bases between. The CDR3 loop spans 14 amino acids. CDR3: CASSYSSMNTEAFF. DNA for the CDR3: TGTGCCAGCAGTTATTCGTCTATGAACACTGAAGCTTTCTTT.

The V call is TRBV6-1, the J call TRBJ1-5, with 8 bases lining up with TRBD1. Trimming at V came to 0 bases and at J to 6 bases, leaving 4 bases not matched to a gene. Germline V gives CDR1 MNHNS, CDR2 SASEGT. The CDR3 spans 15 residues. This CDR3 is CASSEAWTGRQPQHF. CDR3 nucleotide sequence: TGTGCCAGCAGTGAAGCGTGGACAGGGCGTCAGCCCCAGCATTTT.

The chain joins TRBV18 to TRBJ2-5; 10 positions agree with TRBD2. V trimming: 1 base; J trimming: 5 bases; junction bases outside the gene matches: 10. Per the germline V gene, CDR1 is KGHSH and CDR2 is LQKENI. This CDR3 spans 17 amino acids. This chain's CDR3 is CASSPRSGGASRETQYF. DNA for the CDR3: TGTGCCAGCTCACCACGAAGCGGGGGGGCGAGTAGGGAGACCCAGTACTTC.

V gene TRBV6-5 combines with J gene TRBJ2-7, with D tentatively TRBD1 (6 bases). CDR1 MNHEY and CDR2 SVGAGI come from the germline V gene. The CDR3 length is 14 residues. V lost 5 bases to trimming and J lost 2 bases, with 13 bases between them. The CDR3 is CASSPPGTPYEQYF. The CDR3 DNA reads TGTGCCAGCAGTCCCCCCGGGACACCCTACGAGCAGTACTTC.

The chain combines TRBV3-1 (or the pseudogene TRBV3-2) with TRBJ2-5; TRBD1 matches 9 bases. The CDR3 has 14 residues. In germline, CDR1 is LGHDT, CDR2 YNNKEL (reference sequence). Here the CDR3 DNA reads TGTGCGGAGCGGGACAGGGAGATTCGGGAGACCCAGTACTTC. It encodes CAERDREIRETQYF.

The chain links TRBV27 to TRBJ2-7, with 9 positions matching TRBD2. The V segment lost 5 bases and the J segment 4 bases; nucleotides outside the gene matches: 6. This CDR3 has 14 residues. Per the germline V gene, CDR1 is MNHEY and CDR2 is SMNVEV (reference sequence). CDR3 DNA sequence: TGTGCCAGCAGTGTCGCGGGGGGGGGATACGAGCAGTACTTC. Residues: CASSVAGGGYEQYF.

V is TRBV19 and J is TRBJ2-6, with a tentative D call TRBD1 (5 bases). This CDR3 is built from 14 residues. The germline CDR1 and CDR2 sequences are LNHDA and SQIVND (reference sequence). The V gene lost 9 bases and the J gene lost 4 bases, with 13 bases spanning the gap. CDR3 sequence: CASSKGPGANVLTF. The CDR3 region has the DNA TGTGCCAGCTCTAAGGGGCCAGGGGCCAACGTCCTGACTTTC.